This TCR beta chain appears in the sequencing data of a study of shared clonotypes between healthy human individuals. Across the study: Samples came from a couple of female and three male donors aged 18 to 49.

With 10 bases clipped from V and 1 base from J, the junction kept 4 bases outside the gene matches. CDR3 length: 16 amino acids. Germline V CDR1 and CDR2: LNHDA, SQIVND (reference sequence). Sequencing was performed with immunoSEQ multiplex PCR; in TCRdb, only in-frame clones are kept and a portion is missing. The data show about 180,000 clones, approximately 95% seen once. Material: naive CD4+ T cells sorted from blood. Specified subset: CD45RA+ positively selected. The rearrangement links TRBV19 to TRBJ2-6; 13 bases map to TRBD2. This TCR was sampled from a woman in her twenties or thirties in good health. The CDR3: CATRLAGGSGANVLTF. The CDR3 DNA sequence: TGTGCCACCAGACTAGCGGGAGGATCTGGGGCCAACGTCCTGACTTTC.